The clone carrying this T cell receptor beta chain was counted ten times or more. This entry is derived from a study of read filtering for tumor transcriptome and immune sequencing. The overall study: After DNase treatment, RNA was made into whole-transcriptome libraries.

The library was built from about 0.4 ug RNA with molecular barcoded adaptors for alpha/delta and beta/gamma chains. One entry per CDR3 protein results from TCRdb running MiXCR on the reads. The sample lists tens of thousands of distinct CDR3 sequences, more than 10% occurring once. V dropped 9 bases and J dropped 5 bases, with 17 bases sitting between them. Germline V lookup: CDR1 MNHEY, CDR2 SMNVEV (reference sequence). The CDR3 contains 14 residues. The chain carries TRBV27 and TRBJ1-5; D is uncertain. Material for sequencing was a population of CD138-negative cells sorted from bone marrow. The source is a donor over 35 with multiple myeloma. The CDR3 spells CASREEEEHQPQHF. CDR3 nucleotides: TGTGCCAGTCGCGAAGAGGAGGAGCATCAGCCCCAGCATTTT.